The 8 T cell receptor beta chains below were found in one sample sequenced in a study of cytomegalovirus exposure and HLA in healthy donors. In the PCR, 60 Vbeta and 13 Jbeta primers were used. The method was immunoSEQ multiplex PCR; TCRdb's version includes in-frame clones alone and lacks a portion of them. The repertoire holds approximately 100,000 clones, with 77% as singletons. Material for sequencing was PBMCs. These TCRs come from a man aged 40-55 years in good health and CMV-seropositive.

This sequence joins TRBV5-1 and TRBJ2-7; 11 bases line up with TRBD1. The CDR3 has 13 residues. With V trimmed by 4 bases and J by 6 bases, 3 bases remained unmatched. Germline CDR1 is SGHRS and CDR2 is YFSETQ. The DNA for the CDR3 is TGCGCCAGCAGCACGGGACAGGGGGGCGAGCAGTACTTC. This encodes CASSTGQGGEQYF.

Remarks on this clone: The junction differs from germline at one of its ends, possibly a read error. The chain couples TRBV7-9 to TRBJ1-3; D remains unclear. Germline CDR1 SEHNR, CDR2 FQNEAQ (reference sequence). This CDR3 has 16 residues. CDR3 nucleotides: TGTTCCAGCAGCTTAGGAGGTCTCCTCTCTGGAAACACCATATATTTT. This translates into CSSSLGGLLSGNTIYF.

This clone has only a few counts. The chain employs TRBV7-2 and TRBJ1-1; D is perhaps TRBD1 (5 bases). The V and J ends lost 2 bases and 6 bases respectively, with 13 bases between them. The CDR3 has 14 residues. Germline assignment: CDR1 SGHTA and CDR2 FQGNSA. This chain's CDR3 is CASSLQGGSAEAFF. CDR3 sequence (DNA): TGTGCCAGCAGCTTACAGGGAGGCTCCGCTGAAGCTTTCTTT. Full variable domain (missing parts from reference TRBV7-2 and TRBJ1-1): GAGVSQSPSNKVTEKGKDVELRCDPISGHTALYWYRQSLGQGLEFLIYFQGNSAPDKSGLPSDRFSAERTGGSVSTLTIQRTQQEDSAVYLCASSLQGGSAEAFFGQGTRLTVV.

The rearrangement uses TRBV2 and TRBJ1-6; 10 bases line up with TRBD1. The CDR3 extends over 14 amino acids. Per the germline V gene, CDR1 is SNHLY and CDR2 is FYNNEI. V shed 6 bases, J shed 5 bases, and the junction held 1 base outside the gene matches. The CDR3: CASSGTGDNSPLHF. The DNA for the CDR3 is TGTGCCAGCAGCGGGACAGGGGATAATTCACCCCTCCACTTT.

In DNA form, the CDR3 reads TGCGCCAGCAGCCAAGATTACAGCGGGGGGAGCACAGATACGCAGTATTTT. This encodes CASSQDYSGGSTDTQYF. This chain connects TRBV4-1 to TRBJ2-3; 9 nucleotides agree with TRBD2. Germline V CDR1 and CDR2: MGHRA, YSYEKL. CDR3 length: 17 residues. V gave up 0 bases and J gave up 0 bases; unmatched junction bases: 4.

The rearrangement uses TRBV2 and TRBJ1-4; D ambiguous. V was shortened by 11 bases and J by 2 bases, with 18 bases between the two germline ends. CDR3 length equals 15 residues. Germline CDR1 and CDR2: SNHLY and FYNNEI. The CDR3 nucleotides read TGTGCCGGATCCCCCTACGGGTTGACTAATGAAAAACTGTTTTTT. Amino acid sequence: CAGSPYGLTNEKLFF. The variable domain in full, with the rest retrieved from reference TRBV2 and TRBJ1-4, is EPEVTQTPSHQVTQMGQEVILRCVPISNHLYFYWYRQILGQKVEFLVSFYNNEISEKSEIFDDQFSVERPDGSNFTLKIRSTKLEDSAMYFCAGSPYGLTNEKLFFGSGTQLSVL.

The rearrangement uses TRBV10-3 and TRBJ1-6, with TRBD1 matching over 9 bases. J lost 7 bases, V lost 2 bases, and 6 bases had no gene match. The CDR3 runs 16 residues. From germline, CDR1 is ENHRY and CDR2 SYGVKD. This chain's CDR3 is CAISEKPGTGNSPLHF. DNA of the CDR3: TGTGCCATCAGTGAGAAACCCGGGACAGGGAATTCACCCCTCCACTTT.

The rearrangement uses TRBV6-6 and TRBJ2-3; weak D call: TRBD2 (5 bases). Germline lookup yields CDR1 MNHNY and CDR2 SVGAGI (reference sequence). This CDR3 is 14 amino acids long. Trimming removed 5 bases at V and 1 base at J, with 10 bases between. CDR3 DNA: TGTGCCAGCAGTGTACTCGGGGGCACAGATACGCAGTATTTT. As protein: CASSVLGGTDTQYF.